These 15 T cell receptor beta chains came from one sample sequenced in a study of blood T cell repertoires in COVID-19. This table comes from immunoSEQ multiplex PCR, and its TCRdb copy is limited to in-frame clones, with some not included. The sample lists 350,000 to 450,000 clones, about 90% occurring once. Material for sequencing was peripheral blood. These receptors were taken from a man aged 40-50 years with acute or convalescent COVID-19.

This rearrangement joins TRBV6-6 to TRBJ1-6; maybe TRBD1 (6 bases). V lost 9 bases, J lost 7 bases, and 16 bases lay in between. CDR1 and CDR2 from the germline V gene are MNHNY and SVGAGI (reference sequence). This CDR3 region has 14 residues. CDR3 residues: CASTRATGNSPLHF. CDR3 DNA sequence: TGTGCCAGTACTAGAGCCACAGGGAATTCACCCCTCCACTTT.

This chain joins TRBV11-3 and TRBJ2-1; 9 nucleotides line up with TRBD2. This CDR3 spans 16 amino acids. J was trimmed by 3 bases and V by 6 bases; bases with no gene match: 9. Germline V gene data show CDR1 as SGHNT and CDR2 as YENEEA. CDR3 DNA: TGTGCCAGCAGTTACCGGGCTAGCGGGGTCTACAATGAGCAGTTCTTC. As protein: CASSYRASGVYNEQFF.

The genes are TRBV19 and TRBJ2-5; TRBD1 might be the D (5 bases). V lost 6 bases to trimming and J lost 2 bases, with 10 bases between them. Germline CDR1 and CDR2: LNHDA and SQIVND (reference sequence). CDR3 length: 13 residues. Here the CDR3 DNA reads TGTGCCAGTAGAGGTAGGGGACAAGAGACCCAGTACTTC. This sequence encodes CASRGRGQETQYF.

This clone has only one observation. The CDR3 sequence: CASSVEGGVTDTQYF. The CDR3 nucleotides are TGTGCCAGCAGCGTAGAAGGCGGGGTGACAGATACGCAGTATTTT. The chain joins TRBV9 to TRBJ2-3; a weak D match, TRBD2 (6 bases). V shed 0 bases and J shed 3 bases, with 11 bases lying between them. This CDR3 has 15 amino acids. The germline CDR1 and CDR2 sequences are SGDLS and YYNGEE. Filled out from reference TRBV9 and TRBJ2-3, the complete variable domain reads DSGVTQTPKHLITATGQRVTLRCSPRSGDLSVYWYQQSLDQGLQFLIQYYNGEERAKGNILERFSAQQFPDLHSELNLSSLELGDSALYFCASSVEGGVTDTQYFGPGTRLTVL.

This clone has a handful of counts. The CDR3 region has the DNA TGCGCCACGTGTCGACAGGGAAGGGGGTCAACTAATGAAAAACTGTTTTTT. Amino acid sequence: CATCRQGRGSTNEKLFF. The chain recombines TRBV5-1 with TRBJ1-4; 7 positions match TRBD1. The CDR3 is made up of 17 amino acids. V lost 9 bases, J lost 0 bases, and 14 bases stayed unmatched. Germline assignment: CDR1 SGHRS and CDR2 YFSETQ.

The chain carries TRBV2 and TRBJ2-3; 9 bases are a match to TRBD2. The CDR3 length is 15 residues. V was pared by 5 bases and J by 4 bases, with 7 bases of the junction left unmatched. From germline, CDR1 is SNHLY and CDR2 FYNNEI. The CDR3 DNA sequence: TGTGCCAGCAGTCCCGGGACTAGCAGCGCAGATACGCAGTATTTT. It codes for CASSPGTSSADTQYF.

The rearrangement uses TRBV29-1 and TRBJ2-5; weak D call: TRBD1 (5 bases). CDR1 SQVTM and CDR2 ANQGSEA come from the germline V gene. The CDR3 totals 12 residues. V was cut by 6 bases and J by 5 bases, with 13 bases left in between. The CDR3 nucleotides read TGCAGCGTCTGGGCGAACAGGGAGACCCAGTACTTC. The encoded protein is CSVWANRETQYF.

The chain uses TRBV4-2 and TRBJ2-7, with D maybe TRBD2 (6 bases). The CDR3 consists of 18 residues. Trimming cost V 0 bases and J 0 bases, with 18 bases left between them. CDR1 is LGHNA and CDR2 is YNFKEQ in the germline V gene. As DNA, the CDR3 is TGTGCCAGCAGCCAAGATTATTTCGCCATGGAGGGCTCCTACGAGCAGTACTTC. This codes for CASSQDYFAMEGSYEQYF.

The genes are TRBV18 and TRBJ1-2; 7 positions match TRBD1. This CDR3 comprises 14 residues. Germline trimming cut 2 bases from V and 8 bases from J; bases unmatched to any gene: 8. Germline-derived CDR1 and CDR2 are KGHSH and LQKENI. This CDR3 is CASSPAQGGLGYTF. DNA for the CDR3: TGTGCCAGCTCACCAGCTCAGGGGGGCCTCGGCTACACCTTC.

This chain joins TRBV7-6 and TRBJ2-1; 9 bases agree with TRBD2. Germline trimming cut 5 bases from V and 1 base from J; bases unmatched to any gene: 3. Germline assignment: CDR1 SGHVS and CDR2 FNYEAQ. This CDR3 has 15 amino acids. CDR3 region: CASSESGGSYNEQFF. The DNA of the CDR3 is TGTGCCAGCAGCGAAAGCGGGGGGTCCTACAATGAGCAGTTCTTC.

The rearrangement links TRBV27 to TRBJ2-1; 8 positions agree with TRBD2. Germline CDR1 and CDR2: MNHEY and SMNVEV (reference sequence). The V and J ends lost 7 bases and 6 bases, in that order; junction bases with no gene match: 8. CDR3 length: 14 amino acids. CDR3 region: CASNRGGRSNEQFF. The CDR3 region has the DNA TGTGCCAGCAATCGGGGGGGACGGAGCAATGAGCAGTTCTTC.

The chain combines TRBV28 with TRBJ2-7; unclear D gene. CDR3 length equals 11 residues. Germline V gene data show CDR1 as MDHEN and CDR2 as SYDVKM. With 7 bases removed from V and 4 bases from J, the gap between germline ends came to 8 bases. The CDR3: CASTTLYEQYF. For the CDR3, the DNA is TGTGCCAGCACGACACTGTACGAGCAGTACTTC.

This chain's CDR3 is CATSGAYTGELFF. DNA for the CDR3: TGTGCCACTAGCGGGGCGTACACCGGGGAGCTGTTTTTT. The chain is built from TRBV12-3 or TRBV12-4 and TRBJ2-2, with 9 nucleotides matching TRBD2. V trimming: 10 bases; J trimming: 3 bases; junction bases outside the gene matches: 3. The CDR3 runs 13 residues.

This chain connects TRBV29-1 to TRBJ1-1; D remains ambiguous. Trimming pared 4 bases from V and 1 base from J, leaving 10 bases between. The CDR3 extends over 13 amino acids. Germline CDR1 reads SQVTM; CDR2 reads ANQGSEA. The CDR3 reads CSVVGRQNTEAFF. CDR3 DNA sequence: TGCAGCGTTGTTGGGAGACAGAACACTGAAGCTTTCTTT.

The DNA of the CDR3 is TGCGCCAGCAGCGCCGGACAGGGGCAAGAGACCCAGTACTTC. It encodes CASSAGQGQETQYF. This rearrangement joins TRBV5-1 to TRBJ2-5; 9 bases fit TRBD1. V trimming: 4 bases; J trimming: 2 bases; junction bases outside the gene matches: 3. The V gene's germline CDR1 is SGHRS and CDR2 YFSETQ. The CDR3 runs 14 residues.